The present entry profiles one T cell receptor beta chain with its context. The clone's antigen remains unknown. Base qualities are missing; no much larger clone stands one base away. Library method: the immunoSEQ multiplex PCR assay. For the multiplex PCR, a mixture combining 60 forward primers for TCR Vbeta segments and 13 reverse primers for TCR Jbeta segments was used. Amplification of the CDR3 region of rearranged TCR beta genes was performed with a multiplex PCR assay on genomic DNA. On the Illumina HiSeq System, the amplified TCR beta libraries were sequenced as 87-base-pair reads. In the original analysis: A later analysis tallied around 82 million unique TCR beta chains across the 650 to 750 repertoires, and approximately 9.9 million of those chains were shared by two or more donors. To remove PCR and sequencing errors, raw reads were error-corrected and collapsed into unique sequences using a nearest-neighbor algorithm that merged closely related sequences. CDR3 sequences were aligned to IMGT reference sequences to assign V, D and J gene segments. For a sequence to be retained, at least a six-nucleotide match to both a V gene segment and a J gene segment was required. A rearrangement was called productive if the CDR3 had no stop codons and remained in frame with V and J, and every other rearrangement was called non-productive. CDR3 was defined according to IMGT convention as the region running from the second conserved V-encoded cysteine to the conserved J-encoded phenylalanine. The earlier analysis of 587 of the donors excluded sequences that lacked an unambiguous match to a single V gene segment. In an earlier analysis of several hundred of the donors, a V segment was called functional when productive rearrangements were above 56.7%, and segregating when the standard deviation between donors exceeded 5%. A statistical classification framework was built to diagnose cytomegalovirus status from the catalog of TCR beta chain sequences. In a later analysis, TCR nucleotide sequences were compared against IMGT/GENE-DB human TR gene sequences so that V and J genes could be assigned. The TCRdist pipeline was used in a later analysis to assign CDR3 sequences and most-parsimonious VDJ recombination scenarios. In a later analysis, each TCR beta chain was defined by its CDR3 amino acid sequence together with its V-gene family, and reads lacking a unique V-gene family were excluded. As a way to deal with suspected cross-contamination and a sequencing artifact, a later analysis dropped hundreds of nucleotide sequences that were highly shared and had low generation probability. A later analysis calculated a clonal expansion index for each public chain from normalized within-repertoire ranks of inferred template counts. Generation probabilities in a later analysis came from a VDJ recombination model fitted to out-of-frame rearrangements, and those results were checked against IGoR. In a later analysis, hypergeometric tests were used to score TCR-TCR, TCR-HLA and TCR-CMV co-occurrence, with a repertoire-size bias correction applied to TCR pairs. To estimate false discovery rates, a later analysis permuted the HLA or CMV assignments 20 times. In a later analysis, co-occurring TCRs were grouped with DBSCAN, and TCRdist sequence similarity was added when clustering was performed within HLA-allele-positive subsets. Repertoires with fewer than 30,000 or more than 120,000 public chains, plus five repertoires with anomalous nucleotide sharing, were excluded from co-occurrence clustering. Imported from immuneACCESS, the table was reduced by TCRdb to in-frame sequences with V and J called. These copies leave out some clones; in studies compared against another copy, an unresolved V gene accounts for under half, and the cause of the remainder is not known. The V and J calls and clone size are taken from that table; D and trimming were inferred from the DNA. The sample table holds some 65,000 clones, of which approximately 68% were seen once. The ten largest account for approximately 11% of the sample.

Relative to germline, V is 4 bases shorter and J is 5 bases shorter, with 19 bases between their ends. There are 16 amino acids in the CDR3, from cysteine to phenylalanine inclusive. Solely the CDR3 DNA is kept, with 48 bases framed from the first base. The germline V gene yields SGHDT for CDR1 and YYEEEE for CDR2. The cohort was made up of about 610 healthy bone marrow donors. All cohort members were sampled while nominally healthy, although unrecorded immune exposures were likely present. The donor was CMV seronegative and belonged to the group of approximately 320 seronegative cohort members. Each donor provided a peripheral blood sample, and peripheral blood mononuclear cells were used for TCR beta sequencing. Genomic DNA extraction from the blood cell samples was performed with the Qiagen DNeasy Blood Extraction Kit. This entry comes from a study of cytomegalovirus exposure and HLA in healthy donors (dated by TCRdb to the late 2010s). Broadly, across the study: An earlier analysis of some 600 of the donors reported 276 Gb of sequence data and 100 million to 120 million unique TCR beta sequences obtained from around 180 million T cells. An early release that covered several hundred HLA-typed donors contained approximately 290 gigabases of sequencing data and 65 million to 100 million unique TCR sequences. Of the 350 to 450 genotyped donors, over 80% were placed in the genetic ancestry cluster associated with self-reported Caucasian donors. The study was designed to test whether signatures of past pathogen exposure could be identified by cataloging public T cell receptors. The T cell repertoires of around 730 subjects were profiled by immunosequencing and related to cytomegalovirus serostatus. A separate validation cohort of approximately 120 different subjects was used in addition to the approximately 700-subject first cohort. High-throughput TCR immunosequencing, statistical association of individual TCRs with disease status, and machine learning were combined to predict cytomegalovirus infection status. A later analysis re-examined previously published TCR beta repertoires from around 670 donors and added high-resolution HLA genotyping to investigate patterns of TCR occurrence. Rather than drawing on any new phenotypic data, the later analysis identified candidate immune exposures from TCR beta sequences and the way those sequences occurred across donors. An earlier analysis of approximately 630 of the donors applied high-throughput TCR beta sequencing to assess whether each TCR beta V gene segment acted as functional or pseudogenic. Donor age, sex, ethnicity and CMV serostatus were collected together with the repertoire data. Genome-wide SNP genotypes for about 55% of the roughly 670 donors were used in a later genetic analysis, which treated that subset as a discovery cohort. All discovery cohort repertoires had been generated using a single sequencing platform. HLA typing covered class I and class II loci at four-digit resolution. Typing coverage differed by locus: A, B, C, DRB1 and DQB1 were typed in about 620-640 donors, DQA1 in roughly 510, DPA1 in some 600, and DPB1 in 400 to 480. Because of strong linkage in the cohort, roughly five DR-DQ haplotypes were treated as single units for association and clustering. On average, over 200,000 unique TCR beta nucleotide sequences were sequenced per donor among 398 genotyped donors of the cohort, with roughly 20% of those sequences being non-productive.

The paper's findings and limits, for the study overall: CMV serostatus was the only immune exposure information available for the cohort. In a later analysis, the rate of TCR association differed among HLA loci, with DRB1 alleles having the most associated TCRs and HLA-C alleles having the fewest. In vitro tests confirmed that a few of the cytomegalovirus-associated TCR beta chains recognize cytomegalovirus antigens. According to the authors, the approach could potentially be generalized to other disease states and immunological phenotypes. A later genetic analysis reported fewer N-insertions in productive TCRs among donors in an Asian-associated ancestry cluster than the approximately 700-donor mean. Sequencing depth was assumed to be roughly uniform across donors in the presence/absence analyses, though that assumption may not hold. V-gene and J-gene trimming of TCR beta chains was associated with a missense DCLRE1C variant in a later genetic analysis, and the association was replicated in an independent cohort. A later analysis found that HLA-associated TCR beta chains were more clonally expanded and had lower generation probabilities than equally common non-associated chains. At a false discovery rate of 0.05, a later analysis linked 15,000 to 20,000 TCR beta sequences to specific HLA alleles. Because the 87-base-pair reads could not distinguish some IMGT-functional V segments, including TRBV6-2 and TRBV6-3, those segments were excluded. Because HLA typing was missing for some donors at each locus, association tests included only the typed subset. A cluster of highly shared sequence variants was judged likely to represent a technical artifact of the sequencing pipeline. Most CMV-associated TCR beta chains appeared to be HLA-restricted in a later analysis, and the HLA associations seemed to be driven largely by CMV exposure. In a later analysis, several top co-occurrence clusters were reported to appear linked to parvovirus B19, influenza, CMV and Epstein-Barr virus. The classifier was reported to diagnose cytomegalovirus status with high specificity and sensitivity in both the original cohort and the validation cohort. A further reported finding was that TCR beta sequences accurately predicted the HLA-A and HLA-B alleles for most subjects in the first cohort. In an earlier analysis of about 600 of the donors, most TCR beta V segments appeared in productive rearrangements about 87% or about 30% of the time, broadly matching IMGT annotations. Most TCR sequences were seen in very few donors, while some public TCRs were found in many individuals. Assigning TCR associations to individual alleles was difficult when HLA alleles, especially DR and DQ, strongly co-occurred. Correlated functional status among segregating V segments might reflect linkage disequilibrium, but an unknown experimental factor could not be ruled out. In the study, approximately 160 TCR beta chains were listed as associated with cytomegalovirus. This cohort had only TCR beta chains sequenced, and the lack of alpha or paired-chain data limited which features could be detected. Because counts were too low, about 15 rarely observed V segments, including chromosome 9 orphons, were left out of the earlier analysis of some 640 of the donors.

The sequence joins TRBV5-6 to TRBJ1-3, with a tentative D gene TRBD1 over 6 matching bases. The sequence derives from a woman aged 30 to 39 in good health and CMV-seronegative. Specimen: PBMCs. The CDR3 region reads CASSNGRQETRNTIYF. The DNA sequence is TGTGCCAGCAGCAACGGAAGACAGGAAACGAGAAACACCATATATTTT.